This T cell receptor (beta chain) appears in the sequencing data of a study of blood T cell repertoires in COVID-19. Libraries were prepared by immunoSEQ multiplex PCR; TCRdb keeps only in-frame clonotypes and omits some of them. The repertoire holds about 180,000 clones, over 75% seen once, with roughly 9.8% in the top ten. J lost 4 bases, V lost 1 base, and 4 bases had no gene match. The germline CDR1 and CDR2 sequences are SGHTA and FQGNSA. The CDR3 runs to 14 residues. Sequencing was carried out using peripheral blood. The rearrangement uses TRBV7-2 and TRBJ2-7; 7 bases align to TRBD1. The sequence was collected from an elderly woman with acute or convalescent COVID-19. The CDR3 DNA is TGTGCCAGCAGCTTAGTGGGGACAGAGTACGAGCAGTACTTC. Translated: CASSLVGTEYEQYF.